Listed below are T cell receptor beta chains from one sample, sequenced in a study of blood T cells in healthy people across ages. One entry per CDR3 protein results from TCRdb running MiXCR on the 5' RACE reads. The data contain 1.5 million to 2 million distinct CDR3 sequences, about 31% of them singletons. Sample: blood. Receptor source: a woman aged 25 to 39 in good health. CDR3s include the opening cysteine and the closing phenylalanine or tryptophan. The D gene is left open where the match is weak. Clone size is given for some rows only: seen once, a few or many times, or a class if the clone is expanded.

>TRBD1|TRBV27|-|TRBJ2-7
CASSLRDRYYEQYF
TGTGCCAGCAGTTTACGGGACAGATACTACGAGCAGTACTTC
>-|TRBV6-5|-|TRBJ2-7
CASSYLQGHEQYF
TGTGCCAGCAGTTACCTTCAGGGCCACGAGCAGTACTTC
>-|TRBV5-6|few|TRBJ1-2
CASSFRTQHYGYTF
TGTGCCAGCAGCTTCCGGACACAACACTATGGCTACACCTTC
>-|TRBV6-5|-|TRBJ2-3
CASSSLAAGVSDTQYF
TGTGCCAGCAGTTCTCTTGCGGCAGGGGTTTCAGATACGCAGTATTTT
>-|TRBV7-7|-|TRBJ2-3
CASSFSSGATDTQYF
TGTGCCAGCAGCTTTTCTTCCGGGGCCACAGATACGCAGTATTTT
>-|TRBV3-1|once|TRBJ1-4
CASSRREREDEKLFF
TGTGCCAGCAGCCGAAGAGAGAGGGAGGATGAAAAACTGTTTTTT
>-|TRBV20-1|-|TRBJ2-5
CSAHGPGETQYF
TGCAGTGCCCACGGGCCCGGAGAGACCCAGTACTTC
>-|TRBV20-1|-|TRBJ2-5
CSARDIETQYF
TGCAGTGCTAGGGACATAGAGACCCAGTACTTC
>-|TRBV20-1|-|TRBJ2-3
CSARVLAPYTDTQYF
TGCAGTGCTAGAGTCCTAGCGCCTTACACAGATACGCAGTATTTT
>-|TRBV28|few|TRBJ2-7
CASRRGDPSYREQYF
TGTGCCAGCCGTAGGGGGGATCCCTCCTACCGGGAGCAGTACTTC
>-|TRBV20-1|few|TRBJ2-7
CSARDDALGSSYEQYF
TGCAGTGCTAGAGATGACGCTCTGGGGAGCTCCTACGAGCAGTACTTC
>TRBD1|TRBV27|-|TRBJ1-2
CASSFYRTGKDYGYTF
TGTGCCAGCAGTTTCTACCGGACAGGGAAGGACTATGGCTACACCTTC
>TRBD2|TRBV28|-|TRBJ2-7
CASSPTSGRVGPYNEQYF
TGTGCCAGCAGTCCGACTAGCGGGAGGGTCGGCCCCTACAATGAGCAGTACTTC
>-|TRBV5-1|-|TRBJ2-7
CASSNGPAGEQYF
TGCGCCAGCAGCAACGGACCAGCGGGCGAGCAGTACTTC
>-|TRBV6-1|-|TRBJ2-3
CASRGYRVTTDTQYF
TGTGCCAGCAGGGGATACAGGGTAACGACAGATACGCAGTATTTT
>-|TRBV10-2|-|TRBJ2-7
CASSESIAGSWEQYF
TGCGCCAGCAGTGAGTCGATTGCGGGTTCCTGGGAGCAGTACTTC
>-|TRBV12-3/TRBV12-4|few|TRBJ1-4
CASSPHRGEREKLFF
TGTGCCAGCAGTCCCCATAGGGGGGAAAGGGAAAAACTGTTTTTT
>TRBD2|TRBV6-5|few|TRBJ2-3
CASSLAGLLYF
TGTGCCAGCAGTCTAGCGGGCCTTTTGTATTTT
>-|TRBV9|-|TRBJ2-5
CASSVVATPGVETQYF
TGTGCCAGCAGCGTAGTGGCGACCCCCGGTGTGGAGACCCAGTACTTC
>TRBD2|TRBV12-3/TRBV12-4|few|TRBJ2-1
CASSLWGGAGPSNEQFF
TGTGCCAGCAGTCTCTGGGGGGGAGCGGGACCGAGCAATGAGCAGTTCTTC
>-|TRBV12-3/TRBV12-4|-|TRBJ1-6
CASSLLGAGSPLHF
TGTGCCAGCAGCCTGTTGGGTGCTGGTTCACCCCTCCACTTT
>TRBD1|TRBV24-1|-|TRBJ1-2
CATSDFNLGQEGLDYGYTF
TGTGCCACCAGTGATTTCAACTTGGGACAGGAAGGATTGGACTATGGCTACACCTTC
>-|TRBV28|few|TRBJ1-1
CASSFGTGRDTEAFF
TGTGCCAGCAGTTTCGGGACGGGTCGGGACACTGAAGCTTTCTTT
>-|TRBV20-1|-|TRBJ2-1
CSARPLEGYNEQFF
TGCAGTGCTAGACCCCTAGAAGGCTACAATGAGCAGTTCTTC
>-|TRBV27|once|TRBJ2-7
CASSLGTERSSYEQYF
TGTGCCAGCAGTTTAGGGACCGAGAGGAGCTCCTACGAGCAGTACTTC
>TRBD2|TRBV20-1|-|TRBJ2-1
CSAPIPGTSGIREQFF
TGCAGTGCCCCGATCCCCGGGACTAGCGGGATACGTGAGCAGTTCTTC
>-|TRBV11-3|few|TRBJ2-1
CASSLSGLKGNEQFF
TGTGCCAGCAGCCTCTCGGGTCTTAAAGGGAATGAGCAGTTCTTC
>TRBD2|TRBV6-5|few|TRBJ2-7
CASKKTSGIYEQYF
TGTGCCAGCAAGAAGACTAGCGGTATTTACGAGCAGTACTTC
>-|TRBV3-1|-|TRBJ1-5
CASSHGVHQPQHF
TGTGCCAGCAGCCACGGGGTTCACCAGCCCCAGCATTTT
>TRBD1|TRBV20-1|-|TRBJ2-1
CSARDNGQGAHSYNEQFF
TGCAGTGCTAGAGATAACGGGCAGGGGGCCCACAGCTACAATGAGCAGTTCTTC
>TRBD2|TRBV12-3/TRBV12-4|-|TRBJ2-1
CASSSLPSGNYNEQFF
TGTGCCAGCAGCAGCCTCCCCAGCGGGAACTACAATGAGCAGTTCTTC
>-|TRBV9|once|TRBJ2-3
CASSADGGASTDTQYF
TGTGCCAGCAGCGCGGATGGGGGAGCCAGCACAGATACGCAGTATTTT
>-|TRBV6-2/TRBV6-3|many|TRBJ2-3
CASSYPDTQYF
TGTGCCAGCAGTTACCCAGATACGCAGTATTTT
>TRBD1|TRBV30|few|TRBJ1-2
CAWIKDRGNGYTF
TGTGCCTGGATCAAGGACAGGGGTAACGGCTACACCTTC
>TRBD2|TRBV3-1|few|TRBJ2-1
CASSPRLAEYNEQFF
TGTGCCAGCAGCCCTCGACTAGCGGAGTACAATGAGCAGTTCTTC
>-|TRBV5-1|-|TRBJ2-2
CASSADRTNTGELFF
TGCGCCAGCAGCGCAGACAGAACGAACACCGGGGAGCTGTTTTTT
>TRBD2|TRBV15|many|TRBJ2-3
CATFWFDGPLLAGLPHRDTQYF
TGTGCCACCTTCTGGTTCGACGGGCCCTTACTAGCGGGGCTCCCTCATAGAGATACGCAGTATTTT
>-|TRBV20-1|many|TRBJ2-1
CSASRRTLYNEQFF
TGCAGTGCTAGCCGCCGGACCCTATACAATGAGCAGTTCTTC
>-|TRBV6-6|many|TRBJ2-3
CASSPGTLQYF
TGTGCCAGCAGCCCAGGGACCTTGCAGTATTTT
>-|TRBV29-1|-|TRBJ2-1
CSVAARDSIYNEQFF
TGCAGCGTCGCTGCCCGGGACTCCATCTACAATGAGCAGTTCTTC
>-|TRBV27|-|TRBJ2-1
CASSLGTRLEQFF
TGTGCCAGCAGTTTGGGGACACGGCTTGAGCAGTTCTTC
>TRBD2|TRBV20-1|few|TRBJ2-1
CSATGLADYNEQFF
TGCAGTGCCACAGGACTAGCGGACTACAATGAGCAGTTCTTC
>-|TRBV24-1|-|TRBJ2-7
CATSETASYEQYF
TGTGCCACCAGTGAAACCGCGAGCTACGAGCAGTACTTC
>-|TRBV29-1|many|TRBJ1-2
CSVEDRENYGYTF
TGCAGCGTTGAAGACAGGGAAAACTATGGCTACACCTTC
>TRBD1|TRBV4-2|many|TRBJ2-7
CASSRGQGSAYEQYF
TGTGCCAGCAGCCGAGGACAGGGATCGGCCTACGAGCAGTACTTC
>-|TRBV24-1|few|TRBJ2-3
CATSDRDNLPTDTQYF
TGTGCCACCAGTGACCGGGACAACCTTCCCACAGATACGCAGTATTTT
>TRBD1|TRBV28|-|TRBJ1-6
CASSPGTVPYNSPLHF
TGTGCCAGCAGTCCCGGGACAGTCCCCTATAATTCACCCCTCCACTTT
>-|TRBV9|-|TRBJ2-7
CASSAADRPYEQYF
TGTGCCAGCAGCGCTGCGGACAGACCCTACGAGCAGTACTTC
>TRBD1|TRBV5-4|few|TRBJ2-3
CASSLVGTGPSTDTQYF
TGTGCCAGCAGCTTGGTAGGGACAGGCCCTAGCACAGATACGCAGTATTTT
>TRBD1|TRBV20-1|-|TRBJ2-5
CSAFRTGGLETQYF
TGCAGTGCTTTTAGGACAGGGGGTTTAGAGACCCAGTACTTC
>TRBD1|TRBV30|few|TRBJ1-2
CAWSLDRDGYTF
TGTGCCTGGAGTTTAGACAGGGATGGCTACACCTTC
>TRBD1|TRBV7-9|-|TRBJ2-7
CASSSEGTGRNEQYF
TGTGCCAGCAGCTCCGAGGGGACAGGGAGGAACGAGCAGTACTTC
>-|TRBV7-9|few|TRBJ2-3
CASSLLSADTQYF
TGTGCCAGCAGCTTACTATCTGCAGATACGCAGTATTTT
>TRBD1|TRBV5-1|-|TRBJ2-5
CASSSQPDRGRETQYF
TGCGCCAGCAGCTCGCAGCCGGACAGGGGGCGTGAGACCCAGTACTTC
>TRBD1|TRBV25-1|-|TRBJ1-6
CASNSGGSGGSPLHF
TGTGCCAGCAACTCAGGGGGCTCTGGTGGTTCACCCCTCCACTTT
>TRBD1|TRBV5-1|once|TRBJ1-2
CASSLGQVHTF
TGCGCCAGCAGCCTGGGACAGGTCCACACCTTC
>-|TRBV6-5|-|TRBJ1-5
CASSSERGQPQHF
TGTGCCAGCAGCTCAGAACGTGGTCAGCCCCAGCATTTT
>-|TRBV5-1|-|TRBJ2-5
CASSTIKRTSQETQYF
TGCGCCAGCAGCACTATCAAGAGGACAAGTCAGGAGACCCAGTACTTC